This TCR beta chain originates from a study of T-cell memory formation after mild COVID-19. Study-wide findings and caveats: The finding that pre-infection memory included some responding clones suggested that cross-reactive memory joined. Contracting clones, day 15 to 85, had balanced CD4/CD8, and later expanders favored CD4+. CD4+ contracting clones were mainly CM and EM; CD8+ ones, EMRA.

From germline, CDR1 is SGHTA and CDR2 FQGNSA. Trimming removed 0 bases at V and 4 bases at J, with 10 bases between. The CDR3 covers 16 residues. With regard to this clonotype: No antigen is known for it.

It was 5'RACE with constant-segment primers that produced the TCR alpha and TCR beta cDNA libraries, which carried sample barcodes and UMIs. TCRdb redid the calling of the 5' RACE reads with MiXCR, one entry per CDR3 protein. In the table there are roughly 250,000 distinct CDR3 sequences, approximately 15% of which are singletons. This chain connects TRBV7-2 to TRBJ1-6; D unresolved. The clonotype was recovered from a young man who had mild COVID-19 (a few samples of this study predate the infection). Cell type and time point are not known. The sequencing input was PBMCs or a T cell subset sorted from them (not recorded which). The CDR3 DNA is TGTGCCAGCAGCTTAGCTGGGGTCTCGTATAATTCACCCCTCCACTTT. Amino acids: CASSLAGVSYNSPLHF.